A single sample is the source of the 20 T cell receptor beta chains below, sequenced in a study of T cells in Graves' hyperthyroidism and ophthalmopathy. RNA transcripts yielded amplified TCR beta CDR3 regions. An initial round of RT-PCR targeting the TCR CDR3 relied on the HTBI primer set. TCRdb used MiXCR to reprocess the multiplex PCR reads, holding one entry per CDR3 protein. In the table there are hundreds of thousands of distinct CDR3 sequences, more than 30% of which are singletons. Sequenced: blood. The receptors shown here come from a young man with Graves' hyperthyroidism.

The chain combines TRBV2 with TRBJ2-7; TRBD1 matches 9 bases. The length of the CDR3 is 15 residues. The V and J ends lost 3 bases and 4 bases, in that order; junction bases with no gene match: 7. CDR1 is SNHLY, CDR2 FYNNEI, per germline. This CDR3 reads CASSESGQGRYEQYF. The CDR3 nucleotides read TGTGCCAGCAGTGAGAGCGGACAGGGGAGGTACGAGCAGTACTTC.

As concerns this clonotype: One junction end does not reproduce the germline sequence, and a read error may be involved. CDR3 residues: CASSQERGSKATETFF. The CDR3, as DNA: TGTGCCAGCAGCCAAGAACGGGGGAGCAAGGCCACTGAAACTTTCTTT. The chain carries TRBV7-4 and TRBJ1-1; a weak D match, TRBD1 (5 bases). The germline V gene has CDR1 SGHVT and CDR2 SQSDAQ. The CDR3 is 16 amino acids.

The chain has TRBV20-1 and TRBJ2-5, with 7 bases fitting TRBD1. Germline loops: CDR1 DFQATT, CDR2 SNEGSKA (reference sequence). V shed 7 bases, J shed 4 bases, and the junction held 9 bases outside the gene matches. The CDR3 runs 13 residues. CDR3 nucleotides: TGCAGTGTTTCGACAGGGACCGTAGAGACCCAGTACTTC. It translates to CSVSTGTVETQYF.

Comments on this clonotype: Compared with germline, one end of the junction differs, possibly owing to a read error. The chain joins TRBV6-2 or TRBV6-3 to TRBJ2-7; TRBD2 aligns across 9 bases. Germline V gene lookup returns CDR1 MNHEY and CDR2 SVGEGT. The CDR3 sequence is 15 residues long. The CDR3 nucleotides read TGTGCCAGCAGTTATGGCGGGGGGGCCCGGGAGACCCAGTATTTC. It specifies CASSYGGGARETQYF.

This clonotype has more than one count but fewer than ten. CDR3 nucleotide sequence: TGTGCCAGTAGTAAGGGGAGGCACCACCAAGAGACCCAGTACTTC. It codes for CASSKGRHHQETQYF. The J gene is TRBJ2-5, the V gene TRBV19, with a weak D call TRBD2 (6 bases). V lost 4 bases, J lost 0 bases, and 12 bases lay in between. The germline gives CDR1 LNHDA, CDR2 SQIVND (reference sequence). CDR3 length equals 15 residues.

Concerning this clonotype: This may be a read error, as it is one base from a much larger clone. The CDR3 DNA reads as TGTGCCACCAGCAGAGACAGAGAAGAAGTGAACACTGAAGCTTTCTTT. This codes for CATSRDREEVNTEAFF. This rearrangement joins TRBV15 to TRBJ1-1; D remains unclear. Germline CDR1 reads LNHNV; CDR2 reads YYDKDF (reference sequence). CDR3 length equals 16 residues. The V and J ends lost 0 bases and 0 bases respectively, with 11 bases between them. The variable domain in full, completed from reference TRBV15 and TRBJ1-1, reads DAMVIQNPRYQVTQFGKPVTLSCSQTLNHNVMYWYQQKSSQAPKLLFHYYDKDFNNEADTPDNFQSRRPNTSFCFLDIRSPGLGDTAMYLCATSRDREEVNTEAFFGQGTRLTVV.

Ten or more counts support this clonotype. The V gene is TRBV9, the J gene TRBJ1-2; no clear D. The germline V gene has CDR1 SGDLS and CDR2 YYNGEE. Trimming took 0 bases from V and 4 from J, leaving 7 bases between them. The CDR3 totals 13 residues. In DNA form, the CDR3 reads TGTGCCAGCAGCGTAGATTCCCGCTATGGCTACACCTTC. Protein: CASSVDSRYGYTF. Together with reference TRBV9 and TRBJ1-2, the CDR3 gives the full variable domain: DSGVTQTPKHLITATGQRVTLRCSPRSGDLSVYWYQQSLDQGLQFLIQYYNGEERAKGNILERFSAQQFPDLHSELNLSSLELGDSALYFCASSVDSRYGYTFGSGTRLTVV.

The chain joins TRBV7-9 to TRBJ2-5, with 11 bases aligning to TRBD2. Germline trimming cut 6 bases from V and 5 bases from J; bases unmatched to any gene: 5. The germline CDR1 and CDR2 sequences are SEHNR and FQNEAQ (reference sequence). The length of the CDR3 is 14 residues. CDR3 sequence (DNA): TGTGCCAGCAGAGTAGCGGGGGGGCAGGAGACCCAGTACTTC. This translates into CASRVAGGQETQYF.

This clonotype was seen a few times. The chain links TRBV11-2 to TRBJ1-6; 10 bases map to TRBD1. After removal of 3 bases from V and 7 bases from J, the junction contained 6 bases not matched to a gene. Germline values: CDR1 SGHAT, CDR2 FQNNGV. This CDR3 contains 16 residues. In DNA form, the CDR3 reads TGTGCCAGCAGCTTGCTCGGACAGGGGGACAATTCACCCCTCCACTTT. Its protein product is CASSLLGQGDNSPLHF.

DNA for the CDR3: TGTGCCAGCAGTTCCACCGGGACAGGGGTTGAGACCCAGTACTTC. Protein product: CASSSTGTGVETQYF. This rearrangement joins TRBV2 to TRBJ2-5; 10 bases agree with TRBD1. The junction had 8 bases not matched to a gene; V was cut back by 5 bases and J by 5 bases. CDR3 length: 15 residues. The germline CDR1 and CDR2 sequences are SNHLY and FYNNEI.

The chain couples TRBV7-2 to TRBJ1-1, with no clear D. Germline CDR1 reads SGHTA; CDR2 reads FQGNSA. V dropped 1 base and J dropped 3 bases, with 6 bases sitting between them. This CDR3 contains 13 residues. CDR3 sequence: CASSLVYDTEAFF. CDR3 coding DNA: TGTGCCAGCAGCTTAGTCTATGACACTGAAGCTTTCTTT.

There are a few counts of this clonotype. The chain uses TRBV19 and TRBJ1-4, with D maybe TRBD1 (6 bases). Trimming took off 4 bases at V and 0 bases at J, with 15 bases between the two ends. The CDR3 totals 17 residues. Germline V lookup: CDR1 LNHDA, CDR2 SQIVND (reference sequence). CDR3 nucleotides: TGTGCCAGTAGTAATCCCAGGGGTGCTACAACTAATGAAAAACTGTTTTTT. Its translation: CASSNPRGATTNEKLFF.

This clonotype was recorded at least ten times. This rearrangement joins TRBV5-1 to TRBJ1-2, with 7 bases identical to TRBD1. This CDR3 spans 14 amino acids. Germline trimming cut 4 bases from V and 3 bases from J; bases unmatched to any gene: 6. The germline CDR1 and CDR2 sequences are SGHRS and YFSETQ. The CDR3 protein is CASSRLTGDYGYTF. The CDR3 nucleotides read TGCGCCAGCAGCCGCCTCACAGGGGACTATGGCTACACCTTC.

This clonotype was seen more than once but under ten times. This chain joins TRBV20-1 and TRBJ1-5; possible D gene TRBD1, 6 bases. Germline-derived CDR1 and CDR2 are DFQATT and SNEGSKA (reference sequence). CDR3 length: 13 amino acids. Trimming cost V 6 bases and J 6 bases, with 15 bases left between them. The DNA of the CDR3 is TGCAGTGCCCAAGGGGGGGGGACTCAGCCCCAGCATTTT. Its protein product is CSAQGGGTQPQHF.

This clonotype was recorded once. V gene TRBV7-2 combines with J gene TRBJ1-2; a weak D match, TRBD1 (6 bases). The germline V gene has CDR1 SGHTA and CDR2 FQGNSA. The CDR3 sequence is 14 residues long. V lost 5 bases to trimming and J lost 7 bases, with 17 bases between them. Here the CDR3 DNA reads TGTGCCAGCAGCGGAGGACAGAGTCTATTTGGCTACACCTTC. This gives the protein CASSGGQSLFGYTF.

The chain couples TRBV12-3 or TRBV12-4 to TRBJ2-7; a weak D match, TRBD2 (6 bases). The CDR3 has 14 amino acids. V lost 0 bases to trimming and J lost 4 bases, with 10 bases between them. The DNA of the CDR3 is TGTGCCAGCAGTTTAGCGGGGGGAATGTACGAGCAGTACTTC. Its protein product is CASSLAGGMYEQYF.

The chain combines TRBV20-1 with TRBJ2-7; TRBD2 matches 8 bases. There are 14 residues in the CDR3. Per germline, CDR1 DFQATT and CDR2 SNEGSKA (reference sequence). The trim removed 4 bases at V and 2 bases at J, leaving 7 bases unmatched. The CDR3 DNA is TGCAGTGCTAAGATAGCGGGGAAAGCCTACGAGCAGTACTTC. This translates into CSAKIAGKAYEQYF.

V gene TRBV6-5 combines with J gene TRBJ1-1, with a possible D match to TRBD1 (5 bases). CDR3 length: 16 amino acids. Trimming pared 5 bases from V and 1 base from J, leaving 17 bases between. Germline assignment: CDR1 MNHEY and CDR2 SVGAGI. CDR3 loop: CASSTPRQSPNTEAFF. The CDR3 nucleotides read TGTGCCAGCAGTACTCCTCGACAGAGCCCGAACACTGAAGCTTTCTTT.

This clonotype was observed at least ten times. The CDR3 reads CASSQATGELFF. In nucleotides, the CDR3 is TGTGCCAGCAGCCAGGCCACCGGGGAGCTGTTTTTT. This rearrangement joins TRBV12-3 or TRBV12-4 to TRBJ2-2; D not resolved. This CDR3 has 12 amino acids. V was cut by 6 bases and J by 4 bases, with 6 bases left in between.

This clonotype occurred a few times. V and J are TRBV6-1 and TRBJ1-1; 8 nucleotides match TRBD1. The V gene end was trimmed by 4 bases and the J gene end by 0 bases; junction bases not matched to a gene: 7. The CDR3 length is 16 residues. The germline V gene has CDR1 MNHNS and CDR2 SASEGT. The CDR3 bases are TGTGCCAGCAGTGGCTGGACAGGGACCCTGAACACTGAAGCTTTCTTT. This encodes CASSGWTGTLNTEAFF.